This entry features one TCR beta chain sequence. This receptor's antigen is unknown. No qualities accompany the bases; no much larger clone lies one base away. Compared with germline, V lacks 4 bases and J lacks 7 bases; bases without a gene match: 10. Its CDR3 holds 16 amino acids, cysteine through phenylalanine. Solely the CDR3 DNA is kept, with 48 bases framed from the first base. The CDR1 and CDR2 encoded by the germline V gene are MGHDK and SYGVNS. Each collaborating institution followed its own protocols to collect whole blood in K2EDTA tubes. For TCRbeta analysis, collaborators shipped samples in one of three forms: frozen whole blood, isolated PBMCs, or DNA extracted from either of those sample types. TCRbeta CDR3 regions were amplified from genomic DNA using the immunoSEQ Assay, a bias-controlled multiplex PCR. The study's processing was this. Within the assay, amplification of reference gene primers was used to estimate how many nucleated cells each sample contained. To quantify the absolute abundance of each unique TCRbeta CDR3 rearrangement, sequence reads were collapsed and filtered. For each sample, productive Simpson clonality was calculated as the square root of Simpson's diversity index across productive rearrangements. The table comes from immuneACCESS by way of TCRdb, which keeps in-frame sequences with V and J called. Part of the clones is missing from these tables; in studies checked, under half for an unresolved V gene and the rest for unknown reasons. V and J calls and clone size are given by that table; D and trimming were obtained from the DNA. The sample profile shows 35,000 to 45,000 clones; 85% of them were found once. The ten largest clones take up roughly 5.2% of the sample.

The data belong to a study of blood T cell repertoires in COVID-19 (TCRdb year 2020). About the investigation overall: Samples covering the acute and convalescent phases of COVID-19 were provided by collaborators in the United States, Italy and Spain. Where HLA class I and class II types were available, the types were taken from metadata supplied by the sample provider, not from assay-based typing. The prospective study material was composed of cDNA or gDNA derived from T cells, B-cell-depleted T cells, or PBMCs. The dataset comprised deeply sampled blood TCRbeta repertoires from subjects exposed to, actively infected with, or recovered from COVID-19. A freely available public database, intended as a resource for researchers studying the immune response to SARS-CoV-2, is where the repertoires were released. A de-identified subject ID, COVID-19 status, age in years and sex were almost always included in the sample metadata. Samples were obtained from the ongoing ImmuneRACE study (first 160 participants) and from 1,254 subjects provided by 6 global collaborators. Overall study results and their limits: Clinical and demographic metadata were provided uncurated, with the amount varying by source and participant.

The sequenced material came from peripheral blood. The sequence joins TRBV25-1 to TRBJ1-2, with 12 bases aligning to TRBD1. The clonotype comes from a man aged 50-60 years with active COVID-19. The DNA sequence is as follows: TGTGCCAGCAGTGCCCCCGGGACAGGGGGCCTTAGTGGCTACACCTTC. It encodes CASSAPGTGGLSGYTF.